This T cell receptor (beta chain) comes out of a study of beta chain features in type 1 diabetes. Whole-study context: Sorted cell examination encompassed roughly 98,000,000 cells across all samples.

This clone was found a few times. Its antigen remains unidentified. Sorted CD4+ subsets: naive, central memory, regulatory, stem cell-like memory (CD45RO/CCR7/CD25/CD127/CD95/CD27 panel). V shed 1 base and J 6 bases; nucleotides not matched to a gene: 3. CDR3 length: 14 residues. Germline assignment: CDR1 LGHNT and CDR2 FRNRAP. Study conclusions and caveats: Type 1 diabetes patients had TCRB CDR3s that were shorter (moderately but significantly so) in all four CD4+ subsets. Insertions at VDJ junctions were less frequent in type 1 diabetes patients. These patients also deleted more nucleotides at the same junctions. In comparison with healthy donors, patients had naive, central memory and Treg TCRB repertoires that appeared more similar.

All of the isolated RNA was reverse transcribed, so expressed TCRB transcripts were sequenced. Profiling relied on immunoSEQ multiplex PCR, and the TCRdb table lists in-frame clones only, not all of them. The sample contains some 250,000 clones, 9.5% to 13% of which appear only once. This TCR was recovered from a man in his thirties or forties with type 1 diabetes. The chain links TRBV12-5 to TRBJ2-4; 7 nucleotides align to TRBD1. Sequencing used naive CD4+ T cells from blood. The CDR3 DNA reads as TGTGCTAGTGGTTTGGGGACAGGAGCAAACATTCAGTACTTC. It translates to CASGLGTGANIQYF.